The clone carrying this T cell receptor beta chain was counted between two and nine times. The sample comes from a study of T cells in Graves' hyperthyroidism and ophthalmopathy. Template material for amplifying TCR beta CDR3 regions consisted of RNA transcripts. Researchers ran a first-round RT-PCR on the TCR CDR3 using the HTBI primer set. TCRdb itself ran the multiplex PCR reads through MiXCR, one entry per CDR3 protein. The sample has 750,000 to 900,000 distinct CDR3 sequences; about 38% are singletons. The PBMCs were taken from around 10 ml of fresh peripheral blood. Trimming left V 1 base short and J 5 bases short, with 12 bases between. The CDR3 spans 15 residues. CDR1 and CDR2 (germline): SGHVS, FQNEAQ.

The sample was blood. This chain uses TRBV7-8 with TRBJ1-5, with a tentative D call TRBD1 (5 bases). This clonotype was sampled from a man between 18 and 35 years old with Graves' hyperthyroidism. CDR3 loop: CASSLGGDWDQPQHF. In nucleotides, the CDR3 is TGTGCCAGCAGCTTAGGGGGGGATTGGGATCAGCCCCAGCATTTT.